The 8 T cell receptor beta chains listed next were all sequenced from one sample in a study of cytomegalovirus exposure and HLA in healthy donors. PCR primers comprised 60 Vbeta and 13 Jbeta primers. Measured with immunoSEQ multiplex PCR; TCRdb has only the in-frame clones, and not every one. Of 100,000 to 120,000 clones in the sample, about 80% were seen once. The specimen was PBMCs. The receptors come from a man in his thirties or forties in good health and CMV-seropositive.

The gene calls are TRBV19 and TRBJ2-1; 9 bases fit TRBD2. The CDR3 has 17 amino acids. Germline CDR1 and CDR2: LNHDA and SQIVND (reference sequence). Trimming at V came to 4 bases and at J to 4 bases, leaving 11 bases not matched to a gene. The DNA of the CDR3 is TGTGCCAGTAGTACCCTACTGGCGGGGGGGACTTACAATGAGCAGTTCTTC. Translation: CASSTLLAGGTYNEQFF.

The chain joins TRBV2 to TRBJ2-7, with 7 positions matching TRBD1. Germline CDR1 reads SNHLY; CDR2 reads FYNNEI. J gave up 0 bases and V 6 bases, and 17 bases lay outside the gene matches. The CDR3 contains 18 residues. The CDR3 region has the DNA TGTGCCAGCAGATTCCCGCGCAGGGGGACGGTGAGCTCCTACGAGCAGTACTTC. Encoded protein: CASRFPRRGTVSSYEQYF.

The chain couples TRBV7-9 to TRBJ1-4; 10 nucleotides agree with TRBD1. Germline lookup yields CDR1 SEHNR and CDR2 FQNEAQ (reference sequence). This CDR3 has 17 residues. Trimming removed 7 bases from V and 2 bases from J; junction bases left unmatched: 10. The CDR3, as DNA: TGTGCCAGCACCCTCGCCGGGACAGGGGCCACTAATGAAAAACTGTTTTTT. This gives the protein CASTLAGTGATNEKLFF.

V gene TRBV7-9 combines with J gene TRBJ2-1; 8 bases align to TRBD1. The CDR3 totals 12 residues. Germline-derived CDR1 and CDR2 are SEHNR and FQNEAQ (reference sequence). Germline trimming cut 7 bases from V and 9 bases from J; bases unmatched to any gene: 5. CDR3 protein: CASTAGGGEQFF. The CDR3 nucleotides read TGTGCCAGCACTGCAGGGGGCGGTGAGCAGTTCTTC.

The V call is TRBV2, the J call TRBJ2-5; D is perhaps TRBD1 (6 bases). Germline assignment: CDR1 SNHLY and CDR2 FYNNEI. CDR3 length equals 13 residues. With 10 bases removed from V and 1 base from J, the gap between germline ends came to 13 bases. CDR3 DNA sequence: TGTGCCAACCACAGGGCCTCCCAAGAGACCCAGTACTTC. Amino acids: CANHRASQETQYF.

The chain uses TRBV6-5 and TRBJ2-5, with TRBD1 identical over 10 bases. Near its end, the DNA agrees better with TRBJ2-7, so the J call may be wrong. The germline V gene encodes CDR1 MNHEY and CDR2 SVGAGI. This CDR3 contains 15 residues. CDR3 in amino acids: CASSYETGGRYEQYF. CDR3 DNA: TGTGCCAGCAGTTACGAGACAGGGGGCAGATACGAGCAGTACTTC.

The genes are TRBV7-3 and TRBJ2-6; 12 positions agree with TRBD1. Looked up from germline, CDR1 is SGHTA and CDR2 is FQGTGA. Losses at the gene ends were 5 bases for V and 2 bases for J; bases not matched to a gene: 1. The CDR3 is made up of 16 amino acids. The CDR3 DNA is TGTGCCAGCAGCCGGGACAGGGGGCCTGGGGCCAACGTCCTGACTTTC. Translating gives CASSRDRGPGANVLTF.

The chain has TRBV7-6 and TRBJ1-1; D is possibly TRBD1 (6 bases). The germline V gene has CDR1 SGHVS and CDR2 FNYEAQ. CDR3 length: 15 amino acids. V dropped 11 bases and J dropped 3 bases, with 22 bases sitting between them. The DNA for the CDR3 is TGTGCCCACAGGGCCTGGGCGGGGGCGGACACTGAAGCTTTCTTT. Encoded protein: CAHRAWAGADTEAFF.